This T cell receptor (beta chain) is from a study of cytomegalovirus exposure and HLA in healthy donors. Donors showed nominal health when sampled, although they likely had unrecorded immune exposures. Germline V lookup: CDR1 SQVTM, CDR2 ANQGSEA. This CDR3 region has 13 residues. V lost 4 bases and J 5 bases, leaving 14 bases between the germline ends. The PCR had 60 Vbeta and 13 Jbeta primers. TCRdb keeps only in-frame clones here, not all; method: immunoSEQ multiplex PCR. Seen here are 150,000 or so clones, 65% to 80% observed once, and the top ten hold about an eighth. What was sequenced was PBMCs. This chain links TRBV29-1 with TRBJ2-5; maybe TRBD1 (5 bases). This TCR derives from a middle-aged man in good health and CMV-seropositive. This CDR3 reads CSVGTNRVETQYF. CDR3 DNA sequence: TGCAGCGTTGGGACAAACCGGGTTGAGACCCAGTACTTC.